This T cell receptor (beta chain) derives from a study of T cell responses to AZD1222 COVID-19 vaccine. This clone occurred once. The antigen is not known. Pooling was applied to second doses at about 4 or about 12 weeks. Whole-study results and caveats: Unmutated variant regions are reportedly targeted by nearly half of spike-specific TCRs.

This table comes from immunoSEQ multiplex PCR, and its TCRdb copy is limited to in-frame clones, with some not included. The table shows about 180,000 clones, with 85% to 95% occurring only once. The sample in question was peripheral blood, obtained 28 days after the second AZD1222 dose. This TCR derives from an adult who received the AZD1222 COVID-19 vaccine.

The CDR3 coding sequence is TGTGCCAGCAGCGAGAGTGTCTCTGGAAACACCATATATTTT. Translated: CASSESVSGNTIYF. This rearrangement joins TRBV7-3 to TRBJ1-3; D unresolved. V dropped 5 bases and J dropped 0 bases, with 8 bases sitting between them. Germline V gene lookup returns CDR1 SGHTA and CDR2 FQGTGA. The CDR3 is 14 residues long.